One T cell receptor beta chain is described in this entry. The antigen is not known. These data belong to a study of T-cell memory formation after mild COVID-19. Study results and caveats: Some clones that responded turned up in pre-infection memory, which suggests that cross-reactive memory joined in.

In TCRdb, the 5' RACE reads were re-called with MiXCR into one record per CDR3 protein. The repertoire holds roughly 200,000 distinct CDR3 sequences, with over 7.5% as singletons. Material for sequencing was PBMCs or a T cell subset sorted from them (not recorded which). The TCR originated in a man between 18 and 35 years old who had mild COVID-19 (a few samples of this study predate the infection). Cell type and time point are not known.

CDR3 nucleotide sequence: TGTGCCAGCAGCGTAGAACACACAGATACGCAGTATTTT. Protein product: CASSVEHTDTQYF. The chain employs TRBV9 and TRBJ2-3; no clear D gene. V was cut by 0 bases and J by 2 bases, with 4 bases left in between. The CDR3 is 13 residues long. Germline values: CDR1 SGDLS, CDR2 YYNGEE.